The text below deals with one T cell receptor beta chain. Antigen: not known. The data derive from a study of cytomegalovirus exposure and HLA in healthy donors. V was pared by 0 bases and J by 5 bases, with 9 bases between. Germline V gene data show CDR1 as GTSNPN and CDR2 as SVGIG (reference sequence). The CDR3 extends over 13 amino acids. Study-wide points: The study designated 164 TCR beta chains cytomegalovirus-associated. Most CMV-associated TCR beta chains appeared HLA-restricted in a later analysis.

PCR involved 60 Vbeta and 13 Jbeta primers. The protocol was immunoSEQ multiplex PCR, while the TCRdb copy is restricted to in-frame clones and leaves out a portion. The sample lists 150,000 to 200,000 clones, under 90% seen once, with under 5% in the top ten. Input material: PBMCs. The receptor comes from a man younger than 35 in good health and CMV-seronegative. This chain uses TRBV30 with TRBJ2-3; D is unclear. The CDR3 loop reads CAWSVLSGDTQYF. CDR3 coding DNA: TGTGCCTGGAGTGTACTATCGGGAGATACGCAGTATTTT. The whole variable domain, remainder taken from reference TRBV30 and TRBJ2-3, is SQTIHQWPATLVQPVGSPLSLECTVEGTSNPNLYWYRQAAGRGLQLLFYSVGIGQISSEVPQNLSASRPQDRQFILSSKKLLLSDSGFYLCAWSVLSGDTQYFGPGTRLTVL.